The T cell receptor (beta chain) described here comes from a study of blood T cell repertoires in COVID-19. Using immunoSEQ multiplex PCR, the repertoire was profiled, and TCRdb retains in-frame clones only, with some absent. In the table there are 300,000 or so clones, more than 75% of which are singletons. The study assigned cohorts using participant-reported clinical history. Recovered status applied to Cohort 3 donors who had two consecutive negative PCRs. It also applied to those with clearance or with symptom resolution. Trimming cost V 1 base and J 0 bases, with 16 bases left between them. The CDR3 sequence is 19 residues long. In germline, CDR1 is SGHVS, CDR2 FNYEAQ.

The sequenced sample was PBMCs or T cells enriched from blood (not recorded which). The sequence was obtained from a woman between 25 and 40 years old who had recovered from COVID-19. The rearrangement joins TRBV7-6 to TRBJ1-6; D remains ambiguous. The CDR3 DNA reads TGTGCCAGCAGCTTAGAAGCTATTAGTTCTAGCTCCTATAATTCACCCCTCCACTTT. Encoded protein: CASSLEAISSSSYNSPLHF. Filled out from reference TRBV7-6 and TRBJ1-6, the complete variable domain reads GAGVSQSPRYKVTKRGQDVALRCDPISGHVSLYWYRQALGQGPEFLTYFNYEAQQDKSGLPNDRFSAERPEGSISTLTIQRTEQRDSAMYRCASSLEAISSSSYNSPLHFGNGTRLTVT.